These 15 T cell receptor beta chains were all obtained from the same sample, sequenced in a study of cytomegalovirus exposure and HLA in healthy donors. PCR involved 60 Vbeta and 13 Jbeta primers. This table comes from immunoSEQ multiplex PCR, and its TCRdb copy is limited to in-frame clones, with some not included. The sample carries about 94,000 clones, 6% to 9% recorded once. The sequenced material came from PBMCs. The receptors were sampled from a man between 50 and 59 years old in good health and CMV-seronegative.

The chain couples TRBV2 to TRBJ2-1, with a weak D call TRBD1 (6 bases). V lost 7 bases and J lost 4, with 11 bases in between. This CDR3 comprises 13 residues. Germline loops: CDR1 SNHLY, CDR2 FYNNEI. The CDR3 bases are TGTGCCAGCAATGGGGGCCTATACAATGAGCAGTTCTTC. This encodes CASNGGLYNEQFF.

This clone was observed a few times. DNA of the CDR3: TGTGCCAGCAGCGAACAGGGCACTCTGGATACGCAGTATTTT. Its protein product is CASSEQGTLDTQYF. The chain is built from TRBV6-4 and TRBJ2-3; tentative D call: TRBD1 (6 bases). The CDR3 covers 14 residues. V lost 6 bases, J lost 6 bases, and 16 bases lay in between. Germline CDR1 is MRHNA and CDR2 is SNTAGT.

The rearrangement joins TRBV15 to TRBJ2-3; a weak D match, TRBD1 (6 bases). The germline gives CDR1 LNHNV, CDR2 YYDKDF (reference sequence). The CDR3 has 15 residues. The V end lost 1 base, the J end lost 5 bases, and 13 bases lay between the germline ends. The CDR3 region is CATSRGSQGKDTQYF. The CDR3 nucleotides read TGTGCCACCAGCAGAGGATCGCAGGGGAAAGATACGCAGTATTTT.

The chain recombines TRBV27 with TRBJ1-2; D gene unclear. V lost 0 bases, J lost 6 bases, and 14 bases lay in between. In germline, CDR1 is MNHEY, CDR2 SMNVEV (reference sequence). This CDR3 is built from 15 residues. This CDR3 reads CASSLSVQAEDGYTF. In nucleotides, the CDR3 is TGTGCCAGCAGTTTATCGGTTCAGGCAGAAGATGGCTACACCTTC.

This clone appeared a few times. The chain employs TRBV28 and TRBJ2-1; 9 bases fit TRBD1. Trimming took 4 bases from V and 9 from J; bases not matched to a gene: 4. Germline V gene data show CDR1 as MDHEN and CDR2 as SYDVKM. There are 13 residues in the CDR3. DNA for the CDR3: TGTGCCAGCAGTTCCCACAGGGGGCTTGAGCAGTTCTTC. It yields the protein CASSSHRGLEQFF.

The genes are TRBV5-6 and TRBJ2-1; 14 bases agree with TRBD2. J gave up 2 bases and V 0 bases, and 4 bases lay outside the gene matches. Germline CDR1 reads SGHDT; CDR2 reads YYEEEE. This CDR3 is 18 amino acids long. The CDR3 sequence: CASSLGLAGGPPYNEQFF. The CDR3, as DNA: TGTGCCAGCAGCTTGGGACTAGCGGGGGGGCCACCCTACAATGAGCAGTTCTTC.

The chain uses TRBV11-2 and TRBJ2-7; 11 nucleotides align to TRBD1. The ends lost 5 bases at V and 4 bases at J; junction bases unmatched: 4. The CDR3 loop spans 14 amino acids. In germline, CDR1 is SGHAT, CDR2 FQNNGV. CDR3 loop: CASSRTGGMYEQYF. The CDR3 nucleotides read TGTGCCAGCAGCAGGACAGGGGGCATGTACGAGCAGTACTTC.

This clone was found a few times. The chain uses TRBV10-3 and TRBJ2-3, with D perhaps TRBD2 (5 bases). This CDR3 is built from 14 residues. The germline V gene encodes CDR1 ENHRY and CDR2 SYGVKD. The ends were cut back, 6 bases at V and 7 bases at J, with 17 bases in the middle. Here the CDR3 reads CAIRADLPSNTQYF. The CDR3 DNA reads TGTGCCATCAGAGCGGACCTTCCCTCGAATACGCAGTATTTT.

J is TRBJ1-5 and V is TRBV19, with D unclear. The germline V gene has CDR1 LNHDA and CDR2 SQIVND (reference sequence). The CDR3 loop spans 13 amino acids. Trimming removed 5 bases from V and 7 bases from J, with 12 bases in between. CDR3 region: CASSPQPRQPQHF. The CDR3 nucleotides are TGTGCCAGTAGTCCCCAGCCGAGGCAGCCCCAGCATTTT. Filled out from reference TRBV19 and TRBJ1-5, the complete variable domain reads DGGITQSPKYLFRKEGQNVTLSCEQNLNHDAMYWYRQDPGQGLRLIYYSQIVNDFQKGDIAEGYSVSREKKESFPLTVTSAQKNPTAFYLCASSPQPRQPQHFGDGTRLSIL.

This clone has a handful of counts. Mismatch with germline at one junction end may stem from a read error. J is TRBJ2-3 and V is TRBV5-1, with 7 bases that match TRBD2. CDR3 length equals 14 residues. Germline V gene data show CDR1 as SGHRS and CDR2 as YFSETQ. The CDR3 DNA reads as TGCGCCAGCAGTGAGCGGGGAGGCACAGATGCGCAGTATTTT. Translated, it gives CASSERGGTDAQYF.

This chain links TRBV5-1 with TRBJ2-6; 8 bases map to TRBD1. V was pared by 3 bases and J by 2 bases, with 1 base of the junction left unmatched. Germline loops: CDR1 SGHRS, CDR2 YFSETQ. The CDR3 has 15 amino acids. The CDR3 region is CASSSTGAGANVLTF. The DNA for the CDR3 is TGCGCCAGCAGCTCGACAGGGGCTGGGGCCAACGTCCTGACTTTC.

The chain has TRBV4-2 and TRBJ1-2, with a weak D call TRBD1 (6 bases). Germline V lookup: CDR1 LGHNA, CDR2 YNFKEQ. The CDR3 has 14 amino acids. V lost 3 bases and J lost 2, with 10 bases in between. CDR3 amino acids: CASSQQGSNYGYTF. DNA for the CDR3: TGTGCCAGCAGCCAGCAGGGGTCGAACTATGGCTACACCTTC.

In DNA form, the CDR3 reads TGTGCCATCAGTGAGTCCGAGTTTAGCAATCAGCCCCAGCATTTT. Translation: CAISESEFSNQPQHF. The chain carries TRBV10-3 and TRBJ1-5, with no clear D. V lost 0 bases and J lost 0, with 6 bases in between. Germline V gene lookup returns CDR1 ENHRY and CDR2 SYGVKD. The CDR3 loop spans 15 amino acids.

The chain joins TRBV7-2 to TRBJ2-2, with D possibly being TRBD2 (7 bases). Germline-derived CDR1 and CDR2 are SGHTA and FQGNSA. The CDR3 consists of 17 residues. V lost 5 bases, J lost 4 bases, and 20 bases lay in between. The CDR3 protein is CASSRRGAGVGTGELFF. The CDR3 DNA follows: TGTGCCAGCAGCCGAAGGGGGGCGGGAGTAGGCACCGGGGAGCTGTTTTTT.

The rearrangement joins TRBV7-9 to TRBJ1-1; weak D call: TRBD1 (5 bases). The CDR3 has 14 amino acids. In germline, CDR1 is SEHNR, CDR2 FQNEAQ (reference sequence). V lost 5 bases, J lost 0 bases, and 10 bases lay in between. CDR3 amino acids: CASSKGILNTEAFF. The CDR3 region has the DNA TGTGCCAGCAGCAAGGGGATTTTGAACACTGAAGCTTTCTTT. Full variable domain (remainder filled in from reference TRBV7-9 and TRBJ1-1): DTGVSQNPRHKITKRGQNVTFRCDPISEHNRLYWYRQTLGQGPEFLTYFQNEAQLEKSRLLSDRFSAERPKGSFSTLEIQRTEQGDSAMYLCASSKGILNTEAFFGQGTRLTVV.